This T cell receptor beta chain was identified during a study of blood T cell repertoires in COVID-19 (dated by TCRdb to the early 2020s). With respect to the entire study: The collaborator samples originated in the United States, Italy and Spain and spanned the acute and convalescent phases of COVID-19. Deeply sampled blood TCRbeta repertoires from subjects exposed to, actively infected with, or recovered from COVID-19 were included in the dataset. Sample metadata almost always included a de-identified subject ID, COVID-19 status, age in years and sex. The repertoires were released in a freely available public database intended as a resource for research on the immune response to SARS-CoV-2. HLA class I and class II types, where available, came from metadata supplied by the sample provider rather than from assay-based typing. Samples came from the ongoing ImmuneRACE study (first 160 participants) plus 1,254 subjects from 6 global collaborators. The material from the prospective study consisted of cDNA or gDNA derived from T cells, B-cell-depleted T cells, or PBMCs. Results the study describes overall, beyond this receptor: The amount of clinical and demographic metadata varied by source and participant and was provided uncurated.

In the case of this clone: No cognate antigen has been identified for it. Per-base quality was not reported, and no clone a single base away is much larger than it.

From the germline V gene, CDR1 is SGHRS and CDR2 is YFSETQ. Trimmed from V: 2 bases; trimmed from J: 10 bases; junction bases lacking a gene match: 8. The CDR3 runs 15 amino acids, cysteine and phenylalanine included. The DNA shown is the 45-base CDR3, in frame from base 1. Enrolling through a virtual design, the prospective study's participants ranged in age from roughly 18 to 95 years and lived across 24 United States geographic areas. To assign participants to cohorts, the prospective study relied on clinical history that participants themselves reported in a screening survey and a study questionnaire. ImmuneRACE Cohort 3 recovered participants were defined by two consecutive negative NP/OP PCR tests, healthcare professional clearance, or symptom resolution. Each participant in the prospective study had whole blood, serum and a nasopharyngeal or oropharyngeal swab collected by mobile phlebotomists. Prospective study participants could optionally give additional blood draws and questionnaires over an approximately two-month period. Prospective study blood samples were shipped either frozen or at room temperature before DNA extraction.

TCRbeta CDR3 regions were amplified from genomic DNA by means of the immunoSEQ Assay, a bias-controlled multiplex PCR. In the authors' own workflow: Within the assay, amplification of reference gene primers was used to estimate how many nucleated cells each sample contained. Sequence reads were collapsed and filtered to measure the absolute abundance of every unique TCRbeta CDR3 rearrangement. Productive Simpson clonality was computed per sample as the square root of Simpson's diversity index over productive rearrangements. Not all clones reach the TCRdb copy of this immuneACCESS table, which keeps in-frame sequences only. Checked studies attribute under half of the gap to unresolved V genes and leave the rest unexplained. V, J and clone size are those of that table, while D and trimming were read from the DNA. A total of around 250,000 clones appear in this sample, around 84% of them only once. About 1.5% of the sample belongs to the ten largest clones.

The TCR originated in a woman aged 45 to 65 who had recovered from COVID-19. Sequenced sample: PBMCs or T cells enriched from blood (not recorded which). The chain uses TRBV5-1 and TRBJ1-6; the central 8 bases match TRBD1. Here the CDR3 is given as CASSLSGTGGSPLHF. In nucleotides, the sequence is TGCGCCAGCAGCTTATCCGGGACAGGTGGATCACCCCTCCACTTT.